The rows below give T cell receptor beta chains drawn from one sample of a study of T-cell memory formation after mild COVID-19. TCRdb reanalysed the 5' RACE reads using MiXCR and keeps one entry per CDR3 protein. The data show 120,000 to 150,000 distinct CDR3 sequences, with under 7% seen just once and approximately 2.2% held by the top ten. The sequenced sample consisted of PBMCs or a T cell subset sorted from them (not recorded which). The origin of the receptors is an adult woman who had mild COVID-19 (a few samples of this study predate the infection). Cell type and time point are not known. The CDR3 runs from the conserved cysteine through the conserved F or W. D genes are given only for firm matches. Clone size is shown for a subset of rows, as once, few, many or a class of expanded clone.

j_call | v_call | clone_size | d_call | cdr3_length | cdr3_nt | cdr3_aa
TRBJ2-1 | TRBV29-1 | many | NA | 13 | TGCAGCGTTGGCAGGGGATCCTACAATGAGCAGTTCTTC | CSVGRGSYNEQFF
TRBJ2-1 | TRBV7-8 | many | NA | 15 | TGTGCCAGCAGCTTAGGTCGGGGTATCTTGAATGAGCAGTTCTTC | CASSLGRGILNEQFF
TRBJ1-1 | TRBV20-1 | many | TRBD1 | 16 | TGCAGTGCTAGAGCCCGGGACAGGGGATGGAGCACTGAAGCTTTCTTT | CSARARDRGWSTEAFF
TRBJ1-6 | TRBV20-1 | many | NA | 13 | TGCAGTGCTTCACGGGGTGGAGGTTCACCCCTCCACTTT | CSASRGGGSPLHF
TRBJ1-2 | TRBV28 | NA | NA | 15 | TGTGCCAGCGCTCCCGGGACTTCAGGCTCCTATGGCTACACCTTC | CASAPGTSGSYGYTF
TRBJ2-1 | TRBV29-1 | many | TRBD2 | 17 | TGCAGCGTCACCGGGACTAGCGGGAGGGGGTCCTACAATGAGCAGTTCTTC | CSVTGTSGRGSYNEQFF
TRBJ2-3 | TRBV20-1 | NA | NA | 16 | TGCAGTGCTAGGGAGGGACTCCGTAGTGTTGCAGATACGCAGTATTTT | CSAREGLRSVADTQYF
TRBJ2-2 | TRBV4-2 | few | NA | 14 | TGTGCCAGCAGCCTCGACCAAAACACCGGGGAGCTGTTTTTT | CASSLDQNTGELFF
TRBJ2-2 | TRBV3-1 | few | TRBD2 | 16 | TGTGCCAGCAGCCAAGTGCCTAGCGGGCCCACCGGGGAGCTGTTTTTT | CASSQVPSGPTGELFF
TRBJ2-7 | TRBV19 | many | NA | 16 | TGTGCCAGTAGTATAGACCCGCGGATAGAGAGGTACGAGCAGTACTTC | CASSIDPRIERYEQYF
TRBJ2-7 | TRBV7-2 | NA | NA | 16 | TGTGCCAGCAGCTTAGCCCTACAGGGACCCTCCTACGAGCAGTACTTC | CASSLALQGPSYEQYF
TRBJ2-7 | TRBV12-3/TRBV12-4 | many | TRBD1 | 15 | TGTGCCAGCAGCGGACTCTCGACAGGGAAGAACGAGCAGTACTTC | CASSGLSTGKNEQYF
TRBJ2-7 | TRBV27 | many | NA | 12 | TGTGCCAGCAGTTCCCCTGGGGCCGAGCAGTACTTC | CASSSPGAEQYF
TRBJ2-1 | TRBV29-1 | many | NA | 12 | TGCAGCGTTCGTTCTGGGTACGATGAGCAGTTCTTC | CSVRSGYDEQFF
TRBJ2-1 | TRBV9 | NA | TRBD2 | 15 | TGTGCCAGCAGCGGGACTAGCGGGGGGTACAATGAGCAGTTCTTC | CASSGTSGGYNEQFF
TRBJ1-1 | TRBV18 | many | NA | 15 | TGTGCCAGCTCACCGAGGACAGCTTTGAACACTGAAGCTTTCTTT | CASSPRTALNTEAFF
TRBJ1-5 | TRBV7-2 | NA | TRBD1 | 15 | TGTGCCAGCAGCCTGGGACAGGGTGCGCGTCAGCCCCAGCATTTT | CASSLGQGARQPQHF
TRBJ1-5 | TRBV6-6 | many | TRBD1 | 18 | TGTGCCAGCAGCCCCACAGGACAGGGGACGGAGAGCAATCAGCCCCAGCATTTT | CASSPTGQGTESNQPQHF
TRBJ2-5 | TRBV29-1 | NA | NA | 16 | TGCAGCGTTGAAGATCGTCCCTGGCCCGTCCAAGAGACCCAGTACTTC | CSVEDRPWPVQETQYF
TRBJ1-4 | TRBV24-1 | NA | NA | 17 | TGTGCCACCAGTGATTTGCGCCAAGGACGGGAACATGAAAAACTGTTTTTT | CATSDLRQGREHEKLFF
TRBJ2-7 | TRBV9 | many | TRBD1 | 14 | TGTGCCAGCAGCGTAGGGGGACAGGGGAACGAGCAGTACTTC | CASSVGGQGNEQYF
TRBJ1-6 | TRBV12-3/TRBV12-4 | few | TRBD1 | 14 | TGTGCCAGCAGCCTCGGGACAGCGAATTCACCCCTCCACTTT | CASSLGTANSPLHF
TRBJ1-2 | TRBV12-3/TRBV12-4 | many | NA | 13 | TGCGCCAGCAGCCCCGACAGCAACTATGGCTACACCTTC | CASSPDSNYGYTF